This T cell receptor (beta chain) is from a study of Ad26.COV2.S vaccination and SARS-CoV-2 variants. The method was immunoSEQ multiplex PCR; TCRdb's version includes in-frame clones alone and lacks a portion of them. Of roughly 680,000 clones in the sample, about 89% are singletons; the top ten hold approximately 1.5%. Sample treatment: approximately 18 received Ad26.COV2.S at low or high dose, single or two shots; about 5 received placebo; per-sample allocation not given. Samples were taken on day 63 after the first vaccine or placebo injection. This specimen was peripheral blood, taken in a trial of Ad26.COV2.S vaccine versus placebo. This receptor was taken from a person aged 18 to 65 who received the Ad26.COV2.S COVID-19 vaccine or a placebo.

The CDR3 region is CSASGHHEIDGYTF. The DNA for the CDR3 is TGCAGTGCTAGTGGACACCATGAAATCGATGGCTACACCTTC. V is TRBV20-1 and J is TRBJ1-2; tentative D call: TRBD1 (5 bases). This CDR3 has 14 residues. Per germline, CDR1 DFQATT and CDR2 SNEGSKA (reference sequence). The germline V and J ends were trimmed by 3 bases and 6 bases, with 17 bases remaining between them.